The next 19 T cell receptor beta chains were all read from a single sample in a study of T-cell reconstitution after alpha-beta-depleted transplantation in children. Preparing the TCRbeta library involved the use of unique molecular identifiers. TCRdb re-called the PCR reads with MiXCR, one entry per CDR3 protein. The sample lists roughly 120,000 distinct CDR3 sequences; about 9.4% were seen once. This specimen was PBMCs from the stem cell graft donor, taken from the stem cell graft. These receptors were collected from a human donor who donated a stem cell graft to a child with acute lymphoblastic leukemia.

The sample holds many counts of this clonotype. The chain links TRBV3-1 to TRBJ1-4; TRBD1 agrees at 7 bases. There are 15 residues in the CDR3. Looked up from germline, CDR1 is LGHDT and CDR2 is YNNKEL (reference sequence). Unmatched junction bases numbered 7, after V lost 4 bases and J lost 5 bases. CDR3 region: CASSLSGTDNEKLFF. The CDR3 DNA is TGTGCCAGCAGCCTTTCCGGGACAGACAATGAAAAACTGTTTTTT.

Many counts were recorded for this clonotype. The chain's CDR3 is CASSLVPASQPQHF. The CDR3 region has the DNA TGCGCCAGCAGCTTGGTTCCCGCGAGCCAGCCCCAGCATTTT. V gene TRBV5-1 combines with J gene TRBJ1-5; no reliable D call. Per germline, CDR1 SGHRS and CDR2 YFSETQ. V was trimmed by 0 bases and J by 7 bases, leaving 11 bases between them. The CDR3 length is 14 residues.

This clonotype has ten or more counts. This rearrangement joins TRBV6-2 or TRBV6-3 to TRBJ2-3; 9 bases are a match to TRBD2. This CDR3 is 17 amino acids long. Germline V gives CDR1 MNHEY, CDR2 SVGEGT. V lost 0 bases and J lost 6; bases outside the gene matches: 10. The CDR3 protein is CASSYSVRREGRDTQYF. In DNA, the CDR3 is TGTGCCAGCAGTTACTCGGTACGGCGGGAGGGCCGTGATACGCAGTATTTT.

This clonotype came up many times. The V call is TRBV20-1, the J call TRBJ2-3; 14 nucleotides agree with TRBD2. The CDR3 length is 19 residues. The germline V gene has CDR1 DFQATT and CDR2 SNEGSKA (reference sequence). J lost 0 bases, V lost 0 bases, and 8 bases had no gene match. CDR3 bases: TGCAGTGCTAGAGACAGGACTAGCGGGAGGACCTCTAGCACAGATACGCAGTATTTT. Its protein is CSARDRTSGRTSSTDTQYF.

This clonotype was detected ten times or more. CDR3 coding DNA: TGTGCCAGCAGCCCCGGGGGTTTCGAGACCCAGTACTTC. Its translation is CASSPGGFETQYF. The rearrangement links TRBV7-2 to TRBJ2-5; possible D gene TRBD2, 6 bases. V was pared by 5 bases and J by 5 bases, with 12 bases between. Germline V CDR1 and CDR2: SGHTA, FQGNSA. There are 13 residues in the CDR3.

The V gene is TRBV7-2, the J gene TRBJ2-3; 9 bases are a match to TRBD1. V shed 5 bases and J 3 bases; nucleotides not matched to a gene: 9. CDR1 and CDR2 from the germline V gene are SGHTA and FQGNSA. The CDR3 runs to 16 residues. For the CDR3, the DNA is TGTGCCAGCAGCCAGCCTACAGGGGGCGGTACAGATACGCAGTATTTT. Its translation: CASSQPTGGGTDTQYF.

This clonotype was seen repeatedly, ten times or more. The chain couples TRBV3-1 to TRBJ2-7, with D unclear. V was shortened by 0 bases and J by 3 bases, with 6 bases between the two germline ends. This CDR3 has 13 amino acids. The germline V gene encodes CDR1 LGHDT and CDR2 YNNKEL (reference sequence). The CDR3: CASSQDRYYEQYF. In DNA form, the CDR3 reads TGTGCCAGCAGCCAAGATAGGTACTACGAGCAGTACTTC.

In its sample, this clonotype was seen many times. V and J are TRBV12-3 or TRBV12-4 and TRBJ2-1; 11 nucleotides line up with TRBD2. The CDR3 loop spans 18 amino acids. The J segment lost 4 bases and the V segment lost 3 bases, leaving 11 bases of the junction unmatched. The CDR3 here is CASSFVSGGATSYNEQFF. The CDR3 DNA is TGTGCCAGCAGTTTTGTTAGCGGGGGGGCCACATCTTACAATGAGCAGTTCTTC.

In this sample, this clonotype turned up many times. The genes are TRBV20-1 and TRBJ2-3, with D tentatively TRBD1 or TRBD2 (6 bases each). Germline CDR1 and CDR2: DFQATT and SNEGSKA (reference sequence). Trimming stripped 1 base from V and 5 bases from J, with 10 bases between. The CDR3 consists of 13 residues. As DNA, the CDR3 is TGCAGTGCTAGAGTAGGGGGGCGAGATACGCAGTATTTT. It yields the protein CSARVGGRDTQYF.

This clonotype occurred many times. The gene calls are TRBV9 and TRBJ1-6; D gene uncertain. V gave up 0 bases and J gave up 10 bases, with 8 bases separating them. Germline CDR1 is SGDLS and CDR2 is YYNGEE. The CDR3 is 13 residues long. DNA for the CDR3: TGTGCCAGCAGCGTAGAAGATGGGTCACCCCTCCACTTT. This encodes CASSVEDGSPLHF.

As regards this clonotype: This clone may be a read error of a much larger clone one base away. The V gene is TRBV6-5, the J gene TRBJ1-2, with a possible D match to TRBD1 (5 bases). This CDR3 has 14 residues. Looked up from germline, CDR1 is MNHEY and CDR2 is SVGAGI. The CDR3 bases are TGTGCCACCAGTTACGGGGGGGACGGCCGGGGCTACACCTTC. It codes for CATSYGGDGRGYTF.

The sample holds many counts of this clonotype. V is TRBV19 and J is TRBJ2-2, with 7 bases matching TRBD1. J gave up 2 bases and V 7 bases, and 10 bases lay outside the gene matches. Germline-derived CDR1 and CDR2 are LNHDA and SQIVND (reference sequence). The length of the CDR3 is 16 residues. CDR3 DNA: TGTGCCAGTACCGATACGGGACAGATCAACACCGGGGAGCTGTTTTTT. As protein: CASTDTGQINTGELFF.

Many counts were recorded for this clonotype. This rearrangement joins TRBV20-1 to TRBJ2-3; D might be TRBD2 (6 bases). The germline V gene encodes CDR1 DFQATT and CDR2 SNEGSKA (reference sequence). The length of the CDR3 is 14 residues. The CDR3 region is CSAGPYTSTDTQYF. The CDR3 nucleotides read TGCAGCGCGGGACCTTATACTAGCACAGATACGCAGTATTTT.

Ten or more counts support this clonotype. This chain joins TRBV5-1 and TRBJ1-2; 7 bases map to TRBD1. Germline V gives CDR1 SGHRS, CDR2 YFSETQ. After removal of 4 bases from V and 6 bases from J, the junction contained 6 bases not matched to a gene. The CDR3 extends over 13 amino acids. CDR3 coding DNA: TGCGCCAGCAGCCCAACAGGGGTGAATGGCTACACCTTC. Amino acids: CASSPTGVNGYTF.

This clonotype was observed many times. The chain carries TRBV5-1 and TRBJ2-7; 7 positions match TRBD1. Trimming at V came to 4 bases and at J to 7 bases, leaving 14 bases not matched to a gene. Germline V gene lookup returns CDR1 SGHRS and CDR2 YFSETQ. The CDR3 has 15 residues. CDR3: CASSIQERQGGEQYF. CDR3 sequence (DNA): TGCGCCAGCAGCATCCAAGAGAGACAGGGTGGGGAGCAGTACTTC. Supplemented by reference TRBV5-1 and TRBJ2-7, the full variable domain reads KAGVTQTPRYLIKTRGQQVTLSCSPISGHRSVSWYQQTPGQGLQFLFEYFSETQRNKGNFPGRFSGRQFSNSRSEMNVSTLELGDSALYLCASSIQERQGGEQYFGPGTRLTVT.

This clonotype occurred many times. The CDR3 here is CSARDGEGNHPTGELFF. The CDR3 region has the DNA TGCAGTGCTAGAGATGGGGAAGGAAATCACCCCACCGGGGAGCTGTTTTTT. J is TRBJ2-2 and V is TRBV20-1; D not certain. CDR1 is DFQATT and CDR2 is SNEGSKA in the germline V gene (reference sequence). CDR3 length: 17 residues. Trimming stripped 0 bases from V and 4 bases from J, with 18 bases between.

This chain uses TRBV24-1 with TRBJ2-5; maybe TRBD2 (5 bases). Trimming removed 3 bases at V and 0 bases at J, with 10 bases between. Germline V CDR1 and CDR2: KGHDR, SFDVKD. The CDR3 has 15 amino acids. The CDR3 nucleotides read TGTGCCACCAGTGATGGAGGTAGAGACCAAGAGACCCAGTACTTC. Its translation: CATSDGGRDQETQYF.

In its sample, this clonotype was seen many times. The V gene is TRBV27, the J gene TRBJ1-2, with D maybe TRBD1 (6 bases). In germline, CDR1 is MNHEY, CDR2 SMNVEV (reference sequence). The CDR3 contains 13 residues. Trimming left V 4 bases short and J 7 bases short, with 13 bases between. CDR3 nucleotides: TGTGCCAGCAGTTCCTCCGGGACACTTGGCTACACCTTC. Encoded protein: CASSSSGTLGYTF.

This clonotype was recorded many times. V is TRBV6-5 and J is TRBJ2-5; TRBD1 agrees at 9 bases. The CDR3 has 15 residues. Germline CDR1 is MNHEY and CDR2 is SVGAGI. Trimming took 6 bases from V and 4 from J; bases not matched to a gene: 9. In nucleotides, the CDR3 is TGTGCCAGCAGACTGGACAGGGGTGGTCGAGAGACCCAGTACTTC. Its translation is CASRLDRGGRETQYF.